The sequence of this T cell receptor (beta chain) was determined in a study of CD8 T cells in ankylosing spondylitis. TCRdb re-called the 5' RACE reads with MiXCR, one entry per CDR3 protein. The repertoire holds about 36,000 distinct CDR3 sequences, with around an eighth as singletons. The germline V gene has CDR1 DFQATT and CDR2 SNEGSKA (reference sequence). V shed 5 bases and J 4 bases; nucleotides not matched to a gene: 5. CDR3 length: 13 residues. The TCR originated in a male donor with ankylosing spondylitis. V is TRBV20-1 and J is TRBJ2-7; 10 bases line up with TRBD2. The sequencing sample was made of synovial fluid, either unsorted or a sorted T cell fraction (not recorded which). CDR3: CSASSGRGYEQYF. CDR3 coding DNA: TGCAGTGCTTCAAGCGGGAGGGGATACGAGCAGTACTTC.